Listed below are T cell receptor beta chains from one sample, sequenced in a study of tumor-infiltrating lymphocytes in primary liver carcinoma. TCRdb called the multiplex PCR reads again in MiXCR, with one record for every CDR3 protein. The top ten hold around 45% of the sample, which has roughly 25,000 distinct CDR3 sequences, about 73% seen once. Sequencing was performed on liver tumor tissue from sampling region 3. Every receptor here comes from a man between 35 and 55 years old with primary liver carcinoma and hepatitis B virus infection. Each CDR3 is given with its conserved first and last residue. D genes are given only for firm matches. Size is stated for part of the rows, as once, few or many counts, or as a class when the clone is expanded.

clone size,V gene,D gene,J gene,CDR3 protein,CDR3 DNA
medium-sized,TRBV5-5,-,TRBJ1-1,CASSPGLSVPSNTEAFF,TGTGCCAGCAGCCCGGGACTATCTGTCCCTTCGAACACTGAAGCTTTCTTT
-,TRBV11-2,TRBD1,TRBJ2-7,CASSSRTGGANRHEQYF,TGTGCCAGCAGCTCCCGGACAGGGGGCGCTAACAGACACGAGCAGTACTTC
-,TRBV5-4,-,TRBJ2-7,CASRKDGAPGGYERYF,TGTGCCAGCCGCAAAGACGGGGCTCCCGGTGGCTACGAGCGGTACTTC
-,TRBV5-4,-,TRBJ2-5,CASNPRQGGRETQYF,TGTGCCAGCAACCCTAGACAGGGAGGTCGGGAGACTCAGTACTTC
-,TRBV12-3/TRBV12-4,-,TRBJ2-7,CASSLIGSGGPYEQYF,TGTGCCAGCAGTTTAATAGGCTCCGGCGGCCCCTACGAGCAGTACTTC
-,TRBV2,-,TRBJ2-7,CSSNENRAVTYEQYF,TGTAGCAGCAATGAGAACAGGGCGGTCACCTATGAGCAGTACTTC
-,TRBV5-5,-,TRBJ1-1,CASSPGLFVPSNIVAFF,TGTGCCAGCAGCCCGGGACTATTTGTCCCTTCGAACATTGTAGCTTTCTTT
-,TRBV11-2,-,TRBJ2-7,CASSLDLDGRELYF,TGTGCCAGCAGCTTAGATCTTGATGGACGGGAGCTGTACTTC
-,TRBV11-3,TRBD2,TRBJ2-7,CTSSRGGLAGFYEHYF,TGTACCAGCAGCAGGGGGGGACTAGCGGGATTCTACGAGCACTACTTC
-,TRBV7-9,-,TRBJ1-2,CASSPEGRQSRYGYTF,TGTGCCAGCAGCCCCGAGGGCAGGCAGTCCCGGTATGGCTACACTTTC
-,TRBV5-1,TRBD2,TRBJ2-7,CASNGRSYDQYF,TGCGCCAGCAACGGGAGGTCCTACGACCAGTACTTC
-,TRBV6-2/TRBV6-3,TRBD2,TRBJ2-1,CTVGTSGAYNEQFF,TGTACCGTCGGGACTAGCGGGGCCTACAATGAGCAGTTCTTC
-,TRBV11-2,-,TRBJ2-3,CASSSGYRPGDTQYF,TGTGCCAGCAGCTCAGGGTATAGACCGGGAGATACGCAGTATTTT
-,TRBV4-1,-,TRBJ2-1,CANSPLGKNNNEHFF,TGCGCCAACAGCCCGCTCGGTAAGAACAACAATGAGCACTTCTTC
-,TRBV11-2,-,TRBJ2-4,CASCPTRASTVAKNIQYF,TGTGCCAGCTGCCCAACTAGGGCTTCGACGGTGGCCAAAAACATTCAGTATTTC
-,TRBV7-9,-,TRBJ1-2,CASSPEGWLSQYGYTF,TGTGCCAGTAGCCCTGAGGGCTGGCTGTCCCAGTATGGCTACACCTTC
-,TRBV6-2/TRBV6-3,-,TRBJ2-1,CASSYRLGVNEQFF,TGTGCCAGCAGTTACAGGCTAGGGGTAAATGAACAGTTCTTC
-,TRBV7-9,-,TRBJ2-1,CDSSLVYQEQFF,TGTGACAGCAGCTTAGTTTACCAAGAGCAGTTCTTC
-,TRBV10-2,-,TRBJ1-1,CASISGTRSTEAFF,TGCGCCAGTATATCAGGGACAAGGAGCACTGAAGCTTTCTTT
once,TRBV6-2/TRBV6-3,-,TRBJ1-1,CAISYTVDWGVIF,TGTGCCATCAGTTACACAGTTGACTGGGGAGTTATCTTT
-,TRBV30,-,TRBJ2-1,CTLKRYNEQFF,TGTACCTTAAAGCGGTACAATGAGCAGTTCTTC
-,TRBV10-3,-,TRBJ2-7,CAISELSQQTYEQYF,TGTGCCATCAGTGAGTTGTCGCAGCAAACCTACGAGCAGTACTTT
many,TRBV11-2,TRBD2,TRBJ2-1,CASSLDIGLAMGEQFF,TGTGCCAGCAGCTTGGATATCGGACTAGCCATGGGTGAGCAGTTCTTC
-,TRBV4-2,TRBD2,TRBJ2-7,CDSSQAASGVSYEQYF,TGTGATAGCAGCCAGGCGGCTAGCGGGGTTTCCTACGAGCAGTACTTC
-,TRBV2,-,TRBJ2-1,CASSEAPTGEPYNEQFF,TGTGCCAGCAGTGAAGCCCCTACTGGGGAACCCTACAATGAGCAATTCTTC
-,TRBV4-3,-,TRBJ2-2,CASSQNPEGNTRELFF,TGCGCCAGCAGCCAAAACCCAGAAGGAAACACCAGGGAACTGTTTTTT
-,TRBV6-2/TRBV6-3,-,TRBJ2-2,CVSSKSHTGALFF,TGTGTCAGCAGTAAGTCGCACACCGGGGCGCTGTTTTTT
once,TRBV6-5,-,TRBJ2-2,CVCSPEYRSAGGLFF,TGTGTCTGCAGTCCCGAGTACCGTTCGGCCGGGGGGCTGTTTTTT